These 17 T cell receptor beta chains originate from one sample sequenced in a study of blood T cell repertoires in COVID-19. Profiling relied on immunoSEQ multiplex PCR, and the TCRdb table lists in-frame clones only, not all of them. The table records approximately 190,000 clones, around 84% of them present only once. The sequencing sample was made of peripheral blood. The receptors were gathered from a human donor in a cohort sampled during active COVID-19.

This clone was observed many times. The rearrangement uses TRBV2 and TRBJ1-2; D is unclear. Trimming took off 2 bases at V and 8 bases at J, with 9 bases between the two ends. The CDR3 loop spans 12 amino acids. Germline lookup yields CDR1 SNHLY and CDR2 FYNNEI. The CDR3 DNA is TGTGCCAGCAGTGAAAGCGGGGTCGGCTACACCTTC. Protein sequence: CASSESGVGYTF. The entire variable domain, with the rest obtained from reference TRBV2 and TRBJ1-2, is as follows: EPEVTQTPSHQVTQMGQEVILRCVPISNHLYFYWYRQILGQKVEFLVSFYNNEISEKSEIFDDQFSVERPDGSNFTLKIRSTKLEDSAMYFCASSESGVGYTFGSGTRLTVV.

This sequence joins TRBV18 and TRBJ2-5; D ambiguous. This CDR3 is 11 amino acids long. V lost 6 bases to trimming and J lost 6 bases, with 8 bases between them. CDR1 is KGHSH, CDR2 LQKENI, per germline. The CDR3 bases are TGTGCCAGCTCCCCCGAGAAGACCCAGTACTTC. Protein sequence: CASSPEKTQYF.

This chain joins TRBV12-3 or TRBV12-4 and TRBJ2-3, with 9 bases lining up with TRBD1. The CDR3 extends over 12 amino acids. The trim removed 5 bases at V and 10 bases at J, leaving 4 bases unmatched. CDR3 loop: CASSKYRGPQYF. CDR3 bases: TGTGCCAGCAGTAAGTACAGGGGGCCGCAGTATTTT.

The chain links TRBV19 to TRBJ2-1; no reliable D call. V shed 5 bases and J shed 0 bases, with 8 bases lying between them. CDR1 is LNHDA and CDR2 is SQIVND in the germline V gene (reference sequence). The CDR3 is 14 residues long. The CDR3 DNA sequence: TGTGCCAGTAGTGGCGGTAGCTCCTACAATGAGCAGTTCTTC. The encoded protein is CASSGGSSYNEQFF.

The chain has TRBV11-2 and TRBJ1-2, with 9 nucleotides matching TRBD1. Germline CDR1 reads SGHAT; CDR2 reads FQNNGV. V lost 5 bases and J lost 4; bases outside the gene matches: 2. There are 13 residues in the CDR3. The CDR3, as DNA: TGTGCCAGCAGCCAGGGACAGGGCTATGGCTACACCTTC. It yields the protein CASSQGQGYGYTF.

The CDR3 protein is CASSSHNSGANVLTF. The CDR3 DNA reads TGTGCCAGCAGCTCCCACAACTCTGGGGCCAACGTCCTGACTTTC. This chain joins TRBV7-3 and TRBJ2-6; D not certain. The CDR3 runs to 15 residues. The V gene lost 4 bases and the J gene lost 0 bases, with 7 bases spanning the gap. Germline V gene lookup returns CDR1 SGHTA and CDR2 FQGTGA.

This clone was seen once. This chain links TRBV5-4 with TRBJ2-2; 11 bases fit TRBD2. V shed 4 bases, J shed 0 bases, and the junction held 8 bases outside the gene matches. The CDR3 is made up of 18 amino acids. Germline CDR1 reads SGHNT; CDR2 reads YYREEE (reference sequence). CDR3 amino acids: CASSIGTSGYANTGELFF. The CDR3 region has the DNA TGTGCCAGCAGCATTGGGACTAGCGGATACGCGAACACCGGGGAGCTGTTTTTT.

The chain combines TRBV6-6 with TRBJ2-2, with TRBD1 as a possible D gene (6 bases). The length of the CDR3 is 13 residues. Trimming shortened V by 5 bases and J by 8 bases, and 12 bases separated the two germline ends. Germline V gene sequence: CDR1 MNHNY, CDR2 SVGAGI (reference sequence). CDR3 DNA: TGTGCCAGCAGTCAACAGGGATGGGGGGAGCTGTTTTTT. Residues: CASSQQGWGELFF.

This chain joins TRBV6-5 and TRBJ1-5, with D possibly matching TRBD1 (5 bases). The CDR3 contains 13 residues. CDR1 MNHEY and CDR2 SVGAGI come from the germline V gene. Trimming took 6 bases from V and 5 from J, leaving 11 bases between them. CDR3: CASSGGGDQPQHF. The CDR3 bases are TGTGCCAGCAGCGGCGGGGGGGATCAGCCCCAGCATTTT.

CDR3 region: CASSRRDRNTGELFF. The DNA for the CDR3 is TGTGCCAGTAGTCGCCGGGACAGGAACACCGGGGAGCTGTTTTTT. The chain uses TRBV19 and TRBJ2-2, with 7 bases aligning to TRBD1. Germline V lookup: CDR1 LNHDA, CDR2 SQIVND (reference sequence). The CDR3 contains 15 residues. V was clipped by 5 bases and J by 1 base; unmatched bases: 4.

The rearrangement uses TRBV18 and TRBJ1-2; no firm D call. The CDR3 loop spans 15 amino acids. V gave up 0 bases and J gave up 8 bases, with 16 bases separating them. The V gene's germline CDR1 is KGHSH and CDR2 LQKENI. CDR3 sequence: CASSPPIPIFGGYTF. The CDR3 nucleotides read TGTGCCAGCTCACCACCGATCCCCATTTTTGGCGGCTACACCTTC.

The J gene is TRBJ2-1, the V gene TRBV7-9; tentatively, D is TRBD2 (5 bases). The V gene lost 6 bases and the J gene lost 6 bases, with 9 bases spanning the gap. The germline V gene has CDR1 SEHNR and CDR2 FQNEAQ (reference sequence). There are 12 residues in the CDR3. CDR3 bases: TGTGCCAGCAGGAGGGAGTCCAATGAGCAGTTCTTC. It translates to CASRRESNEQFF.

A single count supports this clone. The V and J genes are TRBV3-1 (or the pseudogene TRBV3-2) and TRBJ1-2, with 9 positions matching TRBD1. The CDR3 contains 16 residues. Germline CDR1 LGHDT, CDR2 YNNKEL (reference sequence). The V and J ends lost 3 bases and 3 bases, in that order; junction bases with no gene match: 8. CDR3 region: CASSQSAGQGHYGYTF. CDR3 sequence (DNA): TGTGCCAGCAGCCAGAGCGCGGGACAGGGACACTATGGCTACACCTTC.

A note on this clone: This sample includes further DNA sequences coding for the same CDR3. CDR3 sequence (DNA): TGTGCCAGCTCACCCTCACAGGGTCAAGAGACCCAGTACTTC. The encoded protein is CASSPSQGQETQYF. J is TRBJ2-5 and V is TRBV18, with D possibly TRBD1 on 6 matching bases. CDR3 length: 14 residues. Germline-derived CDR1 and CDR2 are KGHSH and LQKENI. V lost 3 bases and J 2 bases, leaving 10 bases between the germline ends. Variable domain in full (rest from reference TRBV18 and TRBJ2-5): NAGVMQNPRHLVRRRGQEARLRCSPMKGHSHVYWYRQLPEEGLKFMVYLQKENIIDESGMPKERFSAEFPKEGPSILRIQQVVRGDSAAYFCASSPSQGQETQYFGPGTRLLVL.

This chain links TRBV7-2 with TRBJ2-1; 7 positions agree with TRBD1. Germline assignment: CDR1 SGHTA and CDR2 FQGNSA. This CDR3 contains 15 residues. V was pared by 4 bases and J by 2 bases, with 5 bases of the junction left unmatched. The CDR3 nucleotides read TGTGCCAGCAGCTCCATGACAGGGACCTACAATGAGCAGTTCTTC. This translates into CASSSMTGTYNEQFF.

This clone was seen only once. The chain is built from TRBV5-1 and TRBJ2-7; 9 bases align to TRBD2. The CDR3 loop spans 15 amino acids. CDR1 is SGHRS, CDR2 YFSETQ, per germline. The trim removed 3 bases at V and 7 bases at J, leaving 11 bases unmatched. The chain's CDR3 is CASSWRLAEGVEQYF. CDR3 coding DNA: TGCGCCAGCAGCTGGCGACTAGCGGAAGGGGTGGAGCAGTACTTC.

The rearrangement uses TRBV27 and TRBJ2-1, with D perhaps TRBD1 (6 bases). The CDR3 sequence is 19 residues long. CDR1 MNHEY and CDR2 SMNVEV come from the germline V gene (reference sequence). The ends were cut back, 3 bases at V and 3 bases at J, with 24 bases in the middle. CDR3 sequence: CASSLGRSGVPFIYNEQFF. The CDR3 nucleotides read TGTGCCAGCAGTTTGGGACGGTCAGGGGTGCCTTTCATCTACAATGAGCAGTTCTTC.